The clone carrying this TCR beta chain has just a few counts. The antigen remains undetermined. The data derive from a study of T cells in Graves' hyperthyroidism and ophthalmopathy. Study results and caveats: Progression to ophthalmopathy was predicted a median of 6.5 months early.

V shed 5 bases and J 3 bases; nucleotides not matched to a gene: 8. The CDR3 consists of 16 residues. Germline V gene lookup returns CDR1 KGHSH and CDR2 LQKENI. Amplified TCR beta CDR3 regions derived from RNA transcripts. Using the HTBI primer set, a first-round RT-PCR was run on the TCR CDR3. TCRdb used MiXCR to reprocess the multiplex PCR reads, holding one entry per CDR3 protein. The sample carries around 380,000 distinct CDR3 sequences, 13% recorded once. Used for diagnoses were clinical symptoms, serum thyroxine and TRAb, thyroid ultrasound and orbital computed tomography. PBMCs were derived from approximately 10 ml fresh peripheral blood.

The sequenced sample consisted of blood. The chain combines TRBV18 with TRBJ2-2; 8 bases match TRBD1. This receptor was obtained from a man younger than 45 with Graves' hyperthyroidism that later progressed to Graves' ophthalmopathy. The CDR3, as DNA: TGTGCCAGCTCATCATTCCGACAGGGGCACACCGGGGAGCTGTTTTTT. Translation gives CASSSFRQGHTGELFF.